One T cell receptor (beta chain) is described in this entry. Its target is not known. Profiling of TCR beta VDJ combinations and CDR3 sequences used genomic DNA as template. TCRdb passed the reads through MiXCR, listing each CDR3 protein once. The profile shows about 400,000 distinct CDR3 sequences, 65% to 80% of them singletons. The data are from a study of CD8+CD57+ T cells in acquired aplastic anemia. About the research overall: Yields of DNA that came from sorted CD4+ and CD8+ cells averaged about 3.4 ug. Healthy donors averaged about 10 million reads for CD4+ cells.

Study-wide results and limits: Common to patients and controls were twenty-nine CD8+ CDR3 sequences. With respect to CD8+ Simpson's diversity, patients and controls did not differ significantly.

The V gene lost 2 bases and the J gene lost 4 bases, with 14 bases spanning the gap. The CDR3 sequence is 15 residues long. Germline CDR1 and CDR2: MNHNY and SVGAGI (reference sequence). Sequencing was done on a sample of sorted CD4+, CD8+, or CD8+CD57+ T cells (not recorded which) from PBMCs. This clonotype was sampled from a human donor in good health, serving as a control. The chain combines TRBV6-6 with TRBJ1-1, with D possibly matching TRBD1 (6 bases). For the CDR3, the DNA is TGTGCCAGCAGTTACCCGAGACAGGCGGGCACTGAAGCTTTCTTT. It specifies CASSYPRQAGTEAFF.